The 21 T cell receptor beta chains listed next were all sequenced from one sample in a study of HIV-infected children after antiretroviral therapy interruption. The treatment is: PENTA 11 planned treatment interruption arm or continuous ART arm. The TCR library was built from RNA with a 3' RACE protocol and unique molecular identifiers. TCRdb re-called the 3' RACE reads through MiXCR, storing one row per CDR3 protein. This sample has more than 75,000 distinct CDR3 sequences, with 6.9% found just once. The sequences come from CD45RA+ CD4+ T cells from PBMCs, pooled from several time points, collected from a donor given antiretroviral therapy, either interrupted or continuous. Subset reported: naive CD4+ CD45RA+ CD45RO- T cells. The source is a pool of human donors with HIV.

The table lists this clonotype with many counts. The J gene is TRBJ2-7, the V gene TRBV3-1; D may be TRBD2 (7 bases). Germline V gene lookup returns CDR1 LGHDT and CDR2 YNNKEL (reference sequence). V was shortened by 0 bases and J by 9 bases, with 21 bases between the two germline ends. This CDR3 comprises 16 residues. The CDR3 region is CASSQERARGGPRQYF. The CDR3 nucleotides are TGTGCCAGCAGCCAAGAACGTGCCAGGGGAGGGCCGCGGCAGTACTTC.

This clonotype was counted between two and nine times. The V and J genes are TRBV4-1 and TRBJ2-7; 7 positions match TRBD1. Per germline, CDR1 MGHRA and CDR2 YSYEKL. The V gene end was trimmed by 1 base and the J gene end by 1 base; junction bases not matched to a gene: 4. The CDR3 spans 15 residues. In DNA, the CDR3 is TGCGCCAGCAGCCAAGGCCTGGACAGGTCCTACGAGCAGTACTTC. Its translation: CASSQGLDRSYEQYF.

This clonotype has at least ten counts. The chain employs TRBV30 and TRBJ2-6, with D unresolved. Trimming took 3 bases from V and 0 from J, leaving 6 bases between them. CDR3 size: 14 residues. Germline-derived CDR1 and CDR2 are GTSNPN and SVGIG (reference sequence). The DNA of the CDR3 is TGTGCCTGGAGATTGGTCTCTGGGGCCAACGTCCTGACTTTC. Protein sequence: CAWRLVSGANVLTF.

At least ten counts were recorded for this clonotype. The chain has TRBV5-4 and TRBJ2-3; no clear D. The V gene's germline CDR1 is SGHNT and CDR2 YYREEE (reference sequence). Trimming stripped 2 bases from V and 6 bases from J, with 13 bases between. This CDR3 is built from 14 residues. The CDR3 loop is CASSFIRRHDTQYF. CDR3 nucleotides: TGTGCCAGCAGCTTTATACGTAGGCATGATACGCAGTATTTT.

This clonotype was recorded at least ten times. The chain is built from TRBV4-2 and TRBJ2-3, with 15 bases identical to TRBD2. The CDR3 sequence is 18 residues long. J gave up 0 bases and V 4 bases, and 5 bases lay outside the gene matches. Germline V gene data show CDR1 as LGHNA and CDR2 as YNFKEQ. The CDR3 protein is CASSPGLAGGISTDTQYF. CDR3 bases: TGTGCCAGCAGCCCGGGACTAGCGGGGGGCATTAGCACAGATACGCAGTATTTT.

The CDR3 DNA sequence: TGCGCCAGCAGCTTCGGGGGGGGCTCCTACAATGAGCAGTTCTTC. It translates to CASSFGGGSYNEQFF. The chain has TRBV5-1 and TRBJ2-1; 8 bases are shared with TRBD2. The CDR3 is made up of 15 amino acids. The junction had 1 base not matched to a gene; V was cut back by 2 bases and J by 0 bases. In germline, CDR1 is SGHRS, CDR2 YFSETQ.

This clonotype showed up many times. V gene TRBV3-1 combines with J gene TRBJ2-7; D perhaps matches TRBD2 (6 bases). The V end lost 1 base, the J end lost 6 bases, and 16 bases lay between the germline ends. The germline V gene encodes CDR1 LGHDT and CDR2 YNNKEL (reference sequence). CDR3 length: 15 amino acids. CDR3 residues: CASSQGGLLVREQYF. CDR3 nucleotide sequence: TGTGCCAGCAGCCAAGGGGGACTTCTTGTCCGCGAGCAGTACTTC.

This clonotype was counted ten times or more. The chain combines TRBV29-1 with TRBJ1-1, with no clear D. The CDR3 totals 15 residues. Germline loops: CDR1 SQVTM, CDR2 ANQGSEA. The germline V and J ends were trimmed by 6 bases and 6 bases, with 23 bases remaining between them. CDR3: CSVKLGRGSPPEAFF. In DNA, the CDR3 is TGCAGCGTCAAATTAGGGAGAGGGTCCCCCCCTGAAGCTTTCTTT.

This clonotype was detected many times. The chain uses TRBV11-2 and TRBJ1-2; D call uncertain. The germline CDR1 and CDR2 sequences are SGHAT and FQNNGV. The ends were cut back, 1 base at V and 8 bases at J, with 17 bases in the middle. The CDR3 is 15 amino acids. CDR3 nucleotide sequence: TGTGCCAGCAGCTTAGGGGAAAGTACGATAGGGGGCTACACCTTC. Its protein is CASSLGESTIGGYTF.

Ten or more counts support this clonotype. In DNA, the CDR3 is TGTGCCTGGAGTGCGGGACGGGTGAACACTGAAGCTTTCTTT. This codes for CAWSAGRVNTEAFF. The J gene is TRBJ1-1, the V gene TRBV30, with D possibly matching TRBD1 (5 bases). The CDR3 runs 14 residues. Trimming shortened V by 1 base and J by 0 bases, and 9 bases separated the two germline ends. Germline CDR1 reads GTSNPN; CDR2 reads SVGIG (reference sequence). Based on the CDR3 plus reference TRBV30 and TRBJ1-1, the full variable domain is SQTIHQWPATLVQPVGSPLSLECTVEGTSNPNLYWYRQAAGRGLQLLFYSVGIGQISSEVPQNLSASRPQDRQFILSSKKLLLSDSGFYLCAWSAGRVNTEAFFGQGTRLTVV.

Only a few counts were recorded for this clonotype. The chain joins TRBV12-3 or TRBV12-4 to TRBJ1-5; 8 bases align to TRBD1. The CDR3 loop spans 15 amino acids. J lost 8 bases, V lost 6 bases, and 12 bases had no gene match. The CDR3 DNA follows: TGTGCCAGCAGCAAGAGGACAGGGAGGAATGAGCCCCAGCATTTT. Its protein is CASSKRTGRNEPQHF.

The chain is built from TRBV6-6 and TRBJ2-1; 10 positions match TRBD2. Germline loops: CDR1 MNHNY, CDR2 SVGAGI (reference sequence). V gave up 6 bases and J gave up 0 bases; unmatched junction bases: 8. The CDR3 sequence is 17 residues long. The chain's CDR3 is CASRAGTSASSYNEQFF. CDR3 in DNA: TGTGCCAGCAGGGCCGGGACTAGCGCGAGCTCCTACAATGAGCAGTTCTTC.

The CDR3 is CASSFPGPQETQYF. As DNA, the CDR3 is TGTGCCAGCAGCTTCCCAGGACCCCAAGAGACCCAGTACTTC. The V gene is TRBV7-2, the J gene TRBJ2-5; unclear D gene. The ends were cut back, 3 bases at V and 1 base at J, with 9 bases in the middle. Looked up from germline, CDR1 is SGHTA and CDR2 is FQGNSA. The length of the CDR3 is 14 residues. Based on the CDR3 plus reference TRBV7-2 and TRBJ2-5, the full variable domain is GAGVSQSPSNKVTEKGKDVELRCDPISGHTALYWYRQSLGQGLEFLIYFQGNSAPDKSGLPSDRFSAERTGGSVSTLTIQRTQQEDSAVYLCASSFPGPQETQYFGPGTRLLVL.

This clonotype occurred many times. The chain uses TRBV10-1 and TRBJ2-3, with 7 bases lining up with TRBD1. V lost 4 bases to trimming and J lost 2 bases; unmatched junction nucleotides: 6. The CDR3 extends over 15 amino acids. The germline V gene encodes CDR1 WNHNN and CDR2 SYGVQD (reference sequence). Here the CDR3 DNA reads TGCGCCAGCAGTGGACCGGGACAGAACACAGATACGCAGTATTTT. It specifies CASSGPGQNTDTQYF.

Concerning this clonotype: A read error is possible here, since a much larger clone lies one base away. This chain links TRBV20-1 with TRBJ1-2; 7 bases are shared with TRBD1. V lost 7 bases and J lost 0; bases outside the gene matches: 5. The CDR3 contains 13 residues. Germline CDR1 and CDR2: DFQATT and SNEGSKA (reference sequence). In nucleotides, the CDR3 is TGCAGTGTTACCGGGACAGCTAACTATGGCTACACCTTC. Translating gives CSVTGTANYGYTF.

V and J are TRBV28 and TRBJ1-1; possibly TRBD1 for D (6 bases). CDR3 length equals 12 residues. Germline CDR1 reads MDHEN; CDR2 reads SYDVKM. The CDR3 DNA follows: TGTGCGGGGGGGCAGGGGATGTCTGAAGCTTTCTTT. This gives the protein CAGGQGMSEAFF.

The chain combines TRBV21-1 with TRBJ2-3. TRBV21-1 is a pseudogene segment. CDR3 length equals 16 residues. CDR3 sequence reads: CASSSKADIITDTQYF. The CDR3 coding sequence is TGTGCCAGCAGCTCCAAGGCAGATATCATCACAGATACGCAGTATTTT.

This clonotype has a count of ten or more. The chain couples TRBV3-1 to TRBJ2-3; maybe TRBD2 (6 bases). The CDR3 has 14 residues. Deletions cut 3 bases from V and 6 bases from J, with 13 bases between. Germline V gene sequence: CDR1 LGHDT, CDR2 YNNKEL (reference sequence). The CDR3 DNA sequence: TGTGCCAGCAGCCAGAGCGGGCCCGGGGATACGCAGTATTTT. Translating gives CASSQSGPGDTQYF.

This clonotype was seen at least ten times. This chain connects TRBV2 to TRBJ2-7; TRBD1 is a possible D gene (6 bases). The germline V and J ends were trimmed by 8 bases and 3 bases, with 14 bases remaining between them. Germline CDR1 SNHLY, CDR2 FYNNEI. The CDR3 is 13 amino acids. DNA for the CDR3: TGTGCCAGCGAGGGACAAATCAACTACGAGCAGTACTTC. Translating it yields CASEGQINYEQYF.

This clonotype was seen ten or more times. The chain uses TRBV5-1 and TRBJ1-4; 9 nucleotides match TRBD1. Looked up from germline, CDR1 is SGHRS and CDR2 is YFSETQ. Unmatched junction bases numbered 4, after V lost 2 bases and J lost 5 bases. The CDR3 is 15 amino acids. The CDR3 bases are TGCGCCAGCAGCTTTGGGGACAGGGAGAATGAAAAACTGTTTTTT. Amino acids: CASSFGDRENEKLFF.

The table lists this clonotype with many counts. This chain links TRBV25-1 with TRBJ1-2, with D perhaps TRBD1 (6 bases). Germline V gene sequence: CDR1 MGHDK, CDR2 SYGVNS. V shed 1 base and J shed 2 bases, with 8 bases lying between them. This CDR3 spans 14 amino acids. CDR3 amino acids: CASSESDRNYGYTF. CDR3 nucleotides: TGTGCCAGCAGTGAATCAGACAGGAACTATGGCTACACCTTC.